The clone carrying this TCR beta chain was seen more than once but under ten times. Its antigen remains unidentified. The data originate from a study of CD8+CD57+ T cells in acquired aplastic anemia. Findings and limits, study-wide: For CD8+ Simpson's diversity, patients and controls showed no significant difference.

V was pared by 6 bases and J by 2 bases, with 11 bases between. Germline values: CDR1 SNHLY, CDR2 FYNNEI. CDR3 size: 14 residues. According to the study, genomic DNA was the template for TCR beta VDJ and CDR3 profiling. TCRdb reanalysed the reads using MiXCR and keeps one entry per CDR3 protein. This sample has approximately 190,000 distinct CDR3 sequences; under 55% occur once, and the top ten carry over 7.5%. For sequencing, patients were chosen who had shown expansion of CD8+CD57+ cells by flow cytometry. Patients were therapy-naive when their blood was sampled. Sequencing was carried out using sorted CD4+, CD8+, or CD8+CD57+ T cells (not recorded which) from PBMCs. The receptor was isolated from a human donor with aplastic anemia. J is TRBJ1-5 and V is TRBV2; the D gene is possibly TRBD1 (6 bases). The CDR3 loop is CASREQGGNQPQHF. The CDR3 nucleotides are TGTGCCAGCAGGGAACAGGGAGGCAATCAGCCCCAGCATTTT. Complete variable domain (other parts from reference TRBV2 and TRBJ1-5): EPEVTQTPSHQVTQMGQEVILRCVPISNHLYFYWYRQILGQKVEFLVSFYNNEISEKSEIFDDQFSVERPDGSNFTLKIRSTKLEDSAMYFCASREQGGNQPQHFGDGTRLSIL.